Only a few counts were recorded for the clone carrying this TCR beta chain. The junction differs from germline at one of its ends, possibly a read error. From the germline J gene comes the end of the CDR3, since the read stops 3 residues before it. Other DNA sequences in the same sample also yield this CDR3. This entry is derived from a study of T cell clonality in common variable immunodeficiency. This CDR3 region has 12 residues. The V gene's germline CDR1 is SNHLY and CDR2 FYNNEI. Some clones are missing from TCRdb's copy, which holds only in-frame ones; the method was immunoSEQ multiplex PCR. In total the sample includes about 60,000 clones, none of them seen once.

The sequence derives from a person aged 18 to 70 in good health. The material sequenced was peripheral blood mononuclear cells. This chain links TRBV2 with TRBJ1-3; no clear D. The CDR3 spells CASSGSGNTIYF. The covered CDR3 bases are TGTGCCAGCTCGGGGTCCGGAAACACG.